The rows below give T cell receptor beta chains drawn from one sample of a study of T cells expressing NK-cell markers. From its re-call of the 5' RACE reads, TCRdb lists each CDR3 protein once, without DNA. This sample carries hundreds of thousands of distinct CDR3 sequences, with around 5% going to the ten biggest clones. The specimen sequenced was blood T cells: a sorted CD56 or NKG2C T cell subset, CD4+ or CD8+ T cells, or bulk PBMC T cells (not recorded which). The receptors come from a man aged 18-70 years in good health. The CDR3 runs from the conserved cysteine through the conserved F or W. Fields, in order: J gene, V gene, CDR3 protein.

TRBJ1-2 | TRBV7-2 | CASSLAPGAGGYTF
TRBJ1-1 | TRBV14 | CASSSSRVFIFAEAFF
TRBJ2-5 | TRBV9 | CASSPRTGSQETQYF
TRBJ2-3 | TRBV27 | CASKPEEAGGTDTQYF
TRBJ2-2 | TRBV20-1 | CSASSFGGELFF
TRBJ2-1 | TRBV7-9 | CASSLAAGFYNEQFF
TRBJ2-1 | TRBV7-2 | CASSKRGGPLDEQFF
TRBJ2-1 | TRBV27 | CASSSGRGQFF
TRBJ2-7 | TRBV2 | CASSEASQPAYEQYF
TRBJ1-2 | TRBV7-9 | CASSLVQRGIYGYTF
TRBJ2-2 | TRBV5-5 | CASGRGANTGELFF
TRBJ1-1 | TRBV12-3/TRBV12-4 | CASSFAAGQQAFF
TRBJ2-3 | TRBV5-6 | CASSLFGVPTDTQYF
TRBJ2-5 | TRBV5-1 | CASSLGNQETQYF
TRBJ1-2 | TRBV6-2/TRBV6-3 | CASGGGADYGYTF
TRBJ2-7 | TRBV20-1 | CSAVGLAGVAPQYF
TRBJ2-3 | TRBV2 | CASVAGGPGTQYF
TRBJ1-3 | TRBV6-1 | CASSLTGQGNTIYF
TRBJ1-1 | TRBV7-8 | CASSFLPLTGGGTEAFF
TRBJ2-3 | TRBV5-5 | CASSFYRGRADTQYF
TRBJ2-1 | TRBV30 | CAWSVGVGEQFF
TRBJ1-2 | TRBV6-5 | CASSYSSGGNYGYTF
TRBJ2-2 | TRBV30 | CAWRRGQSYTGELFF